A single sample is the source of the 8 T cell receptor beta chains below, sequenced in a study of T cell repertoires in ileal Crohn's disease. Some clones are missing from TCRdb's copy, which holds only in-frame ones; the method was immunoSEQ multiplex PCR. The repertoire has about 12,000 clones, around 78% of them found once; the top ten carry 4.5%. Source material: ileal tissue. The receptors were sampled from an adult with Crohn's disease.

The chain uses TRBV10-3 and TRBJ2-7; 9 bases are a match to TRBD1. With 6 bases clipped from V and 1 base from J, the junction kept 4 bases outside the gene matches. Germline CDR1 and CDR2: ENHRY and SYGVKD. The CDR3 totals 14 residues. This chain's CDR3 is CAIREDRGSYEQYF. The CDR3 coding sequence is TGTGCCATCAGGGAGGACAGGGGATCCTACGAGCAGTACTTC.

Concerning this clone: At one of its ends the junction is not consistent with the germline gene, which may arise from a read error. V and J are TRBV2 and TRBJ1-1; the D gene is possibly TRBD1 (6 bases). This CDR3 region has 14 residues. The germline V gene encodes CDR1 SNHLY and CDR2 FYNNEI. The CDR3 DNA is TGTGCCAGCATGAGAGGGGGGGGGAACCCTGAAGCTTTCTTT. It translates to CASMRGGGNPEAFF.

This CDR3 reads CASSHTGLGITDTQYF. The DNA for the CDR3 is TGTGCCAGCAGTCATACGGGACTAGGTATCACAGATACGCAGTATTTT. This rearrangement joins TRBV2 to TRBJ2-3; TRBD2 agrees at 8 bases. Germline V gene sequence: CDR1 SNHLY, CDR2 FYNNEI. The CDR3 runs 16 residues. Trimming took 5 bases from V and 2 from J; bases not matched to a gene: 9.

The chain's CDR3 is CASSLADRSSGANVLTF. The CDR3, as DNA: TGTGCCAGCAGCTTAGCGGACAGGAGCTCTGGGGCCAACGTCCTGACTTTC. This chain joins TRBV7-8 and TRBJ2-6, with 7 bases lining up with TRBD1. This CDR3 spans 17 amino acids. The germline V gene has CDR1 SGHVS and CDR2 FQNEAQ. J lost 0 bases, V lost 0 bases, and 2 bases had no gene match.

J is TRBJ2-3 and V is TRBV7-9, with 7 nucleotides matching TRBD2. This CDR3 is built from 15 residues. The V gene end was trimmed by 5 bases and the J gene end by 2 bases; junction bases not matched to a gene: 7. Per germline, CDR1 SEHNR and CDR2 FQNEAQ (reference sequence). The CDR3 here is CASSTGLGFTDTQYF. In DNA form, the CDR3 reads TGTGCCAGCAGCACCGGACTAGGATTCACAGATACGCAGTATTTT.

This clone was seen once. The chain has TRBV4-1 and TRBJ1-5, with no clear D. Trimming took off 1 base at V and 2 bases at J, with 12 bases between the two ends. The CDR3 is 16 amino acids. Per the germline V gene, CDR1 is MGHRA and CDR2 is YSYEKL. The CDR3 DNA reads TGCGCCAGCAGCCAAGCTGCAGATGAAGGCAATCAGCCCCAGCATTTT. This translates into CASSQAADEGNQPQHF.

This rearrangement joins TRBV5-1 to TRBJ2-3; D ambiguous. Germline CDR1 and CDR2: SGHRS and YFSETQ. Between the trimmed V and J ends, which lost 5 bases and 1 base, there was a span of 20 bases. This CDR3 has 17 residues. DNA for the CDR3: TGCGCCAGCAGTAAGGTCGCAACAACTACCGGCACAGATACGCAGTATTTT. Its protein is CASSKVATTTGTDTQYF.

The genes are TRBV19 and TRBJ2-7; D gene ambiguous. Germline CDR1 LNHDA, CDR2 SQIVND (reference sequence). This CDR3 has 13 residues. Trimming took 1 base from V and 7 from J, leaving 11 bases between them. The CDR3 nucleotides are TGTGCCAGTAGTATAGTGGGCAGTCGGGAGCAGTACTTC. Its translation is CASSIVGSREQYF.